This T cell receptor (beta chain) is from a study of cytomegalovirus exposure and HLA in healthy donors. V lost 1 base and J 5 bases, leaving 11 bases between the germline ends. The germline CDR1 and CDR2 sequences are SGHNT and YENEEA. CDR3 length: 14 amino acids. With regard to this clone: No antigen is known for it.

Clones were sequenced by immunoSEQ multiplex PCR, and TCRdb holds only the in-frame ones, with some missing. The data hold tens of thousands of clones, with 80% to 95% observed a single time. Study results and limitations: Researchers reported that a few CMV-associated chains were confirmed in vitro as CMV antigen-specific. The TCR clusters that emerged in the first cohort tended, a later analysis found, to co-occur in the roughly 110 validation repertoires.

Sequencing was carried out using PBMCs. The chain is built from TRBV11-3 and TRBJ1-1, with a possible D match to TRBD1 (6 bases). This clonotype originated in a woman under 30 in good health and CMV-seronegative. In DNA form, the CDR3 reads TGTGCCAGCAGCTTAGCACAGGGAAGGACTGAAGCTTTCTTT. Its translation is CASSLAQGRTEAFF.